This T cell receptor (beta chain) came from a study of technical replicates of blood from a handful of donors. The V end was cut by 2 bases, the J end by 3 bases, with 11 bases between. The V gene's germline CDR1 is MNHEY and CDR2 SVGAGI. The CDR3 extends over 14 amino acids. Measured with immunoSEQ multiplex PCR; TCRdb has only the in-frame clones, and not every one. Altogether fewer than 100,000 clones are present, about 97% being singletons, with the ten largest covering roughly 0.3%. The gene calls are TRBV6-5 and TRBJ2-7; maybe TRBD1 (6 bases). The receptor was derived from a human donor in good health. The material sequenced was T cells isolated from PBMCs. The CDR3 here is CASSYVQGLYEQYF. In DNA form, the CDR3 reads TGTGCCAGCAGTTACGTCCAGGGGCTCTACGAGCAGTACTTC.